Below, 29 T cell receptor beta chains from the same sample are listed, as sequenced in a study of blood T cell repertoires in COVID-19. Sequenced by immunoSEQ multiplex PCR; TCRdb stores in-frame clones only, minus some. Of hundreds of thousands of clones listed, approximately 90% are singletons. Sequencing was performed on peripheral blood. The receptors here all came from a man younger than 35 with COVID-19, enrolled during active disease.

The chain uses TRBV2 and TRBJ2-3, with TRBD2 matching over 8 bases. Germline V CDR1 and CDR2: SNHLY, FYNNEI. The CDR3 consists of 19 residues. J gave up 3 bases and V 2 bases, and 16 bases lay outside the gene matches. CDR3 protein: CASSEQFSAMGLETDTQYF. The CDR3 DNA reads TGTGCCAGCAGTGAACAATTCTCGGCCATGGGACTAGAAACAGATACGCAGTATTTT.

The chain employs TRBV5-1 and TRBJ2-1; TRBD2 matches 7 bases. Germline trimming cut 6 bases from V and 0 bases from J; bases unmatched to any gene: 6. The CDR3 spans 15 residues. Germline values: CDR1 SGHRS, CDR2 YFSETQ. CDR3 sequence reads: CASNSGGGSYNEQFF. The CDR3, as DNA: TGCGCCAGCAACTCCGGCGGGGGCTCCTACAATGAGCAGTTCTTC.

The chain is built from TRBV30 and TRBJ2-1; D may be TRBD1 (6 bases). The germline V gene has CDR1 GTSNPN and CDR2 SVGIG (reference sequence). The CDR3 has 19 residues. The V gene lost 0 bases and the J gene lost 5 bases, with 26 bases spanning the gap. The CDR3 sequence: CAWSVRVWDTVSPHNEQFF. CDR3 sequence (DNA): TGTGCCTGGAGTGTACGCGTTTGGGACACGGTTTCCCCCCACAATGAGCAGTTCTTC.

Of note for this clone: The sample holds other DNA sequences that translate to the same CDR3. The rearrangement joins TRBV27 to TRBJ1-1, with D possibly matching TRBD1 (5 bases). CDR3 length: 13 residues. CDR1 is MNHEY and CDR2 is SMNVEV in the germline V gene (reference sequence). V lost 2 bases to trimming and J lost 1 base, with 5 bases between them. The CDR3 coding sequence is TGTGCCAGCAGTTTAAGGGGGAACACTGAAGCTTTCTTT. Residues: CASSLRGNTEAFF.

The gene calls are TRBV3-1 (or the pseudogene TRBV3-2) and TRBJ2-1; 10 nucleotides agree with TRBD2. This CDR3 has 15 amino acids. V lost 4 bases to trimming and J lost 5 bases; unmatched junction nucleotides: 5. The germline gives CDR1 LGHDT, CDR2 YNNKEL (reference sequence). In nucleotides, the CDR3 is TGTGCCAGCAGCCTAGGACTAGCGGAGAACAATGAGCAGTTCTTC. Residues: CASSLGLAENNEQFF.

This clone was seen only a few times. The chain joins TRBV5-1 to TRBJ1-4, with D perhaps TRBD1 (6 bases). Trimming cost V 2 bases and J 7 bases, with 12 bases left between them. The CDR3 runs 14 residues. Per germline, CDR1 SGHRS and CDR2 YFSETQ. CDR3 region: CASSFRGIGEKLFF. Here the CDR3 DNA reads TGCGCCAGCAGCTTCAGGGGAATAGGTGAAAAACTGTTTTTT.

The sample holds one count of this clone. The J gene is TRBJ2-3, the V gene TRBV13, with D possibly matching TRBD2 (5 bases). Trimming shortened V by 5 bases and J by 1 base, and 7 bases separated the two germline ends. The CDR3 is made up of 13 amino acids. Germline values: CDR1 PRHDT, CDR2 FYEKMQ (reference sequence). CDR3 region: CASSEEGTDTQYF. The CDR3 nucleotides read TGTGCCAGCAGCGAGGAGGGCACAGATACGCAGTATTTT.

The V gene is TRBV18, the J gene TRBJ1-4; D remains ambiguous. Germline V lookup: CDR1 KGHSH, CDR2 LQKENI. This CDR3 region has 14 residues. The V and J ends lost 4 bases and 1 base respectively, with 7 bases between them. The CDR3 loop is CASSHGITNEKLFF. The CDR3 bases are TGTGCCAGCTCACACGGGATAACTAATGAAAAACTGTTTTTT.

This clone was recorded once. V usage is TRBV13 and J usage is TRBJ2-7, with D perhaps TRBD1 (5 bases). Per germline, CDR1 PRHDT and CDR2 FYEKMQ (reference sequence). The CDR3 has 14 amino acids. V dropped 3 bases and J dropped 0 bases, with 9 bases sitting between them. Here the CDR3 DNA reads TGTGCCAGCAGCTTCAGACAGATCTCCTACGAGCAGTACTTC. Translated, it gives CASSFRQISYEQYF.

The genes are TRBV27 and TRBJ2-7, with 7 bases fitting TRBD2. Germline CDR1 is MNHEY and CDR2 is SMNVEV (reference sequence). The V segment lost 2 bases and the J segment 4 bases; nucleotides outside the gene matches: 5. CDR3 length: 14 residues. CDR3 sequence: CASSLAGELYEQYF. DNA for the CDR3: TGTGCCAGCAGTTTAGCGGGAGAGCTGTACGAGCAGTACTTC.

The rearrangement joins TRBV7-2 to TRBJ2-5, with D maybe TRBD1 (6 bases). Trimming took 2 bases from V and 5 from J, leaving 9 bases between them. The CDR3 sequence is 13 residues long. Germline lookup yields CDR1 SGHTA and CDR2 FQGNSA. The DNA for the CDR3 is TGTGCCAGCAGCTTAAACAGGGTCGAGACCCAGTACTTC. Translation gives CASSLNRVETQYF.

The V and J genes are TRBV19 and TRBJ1-1; 9 bases are a match to TRBD1. This CDR3 region has 15 residues. Germline V gene sequence: CDR1 LNHDA, CDR2 SQIVND (reference sequence). The V and J ends lost 5 bases and 3 bases, in that order; junction bases with no gene match: 7. The CDR3 DNA reads TGTGCCAGTAGTCTGATAACAGGGGGCGACACTGAAGCTTTCTTT. As protein: CASSLITGGDTEAFF.

The V gene is TRBV19, the J gene TRBJ1-5, with TRBD1 matching 9 bases. Unmatched junction bases numbered 10, after V lost 7 bases and J lost 3 bases. Germline assignment: CDR1 LNHDA and CDR2 SQIVND (reference sequence). The CDR3 runs 16 residues. CDR3 residues: CASTGDREGANQPQHF. The CDR3 nucleotides are TGTGCCAGTACGGGGGACAGGGAAGGGGCCAATCAGCCCCAGCATTTT.

This chain joins TRBV2 and TRBJ1-2, with TRBD1 matching over 8 bases. V shed 4 bases, J shed 2 bases, and the junction held 0 bases outside the gene matches. The germline V gene has CDR1 SNHLY and CDR2 FYNNEI. The CDR3 sequence is 13 residues long. The CDR3 reads CASSGTGNYGYTF. As DNA, the CDR3 is TGTGCCAGCAGTGGGACAGGGAACTATGGCTACACCTTC.

This clone was seen a handful of times. The chain joins TRBV6-6 to TRBJ2-7; TRBD1 matches at 10 bases. The length of the CDR3 is 15 residues. V shed 5 bases and J 5 bases; nucleotides not matched to a gene: 9. From germline, CDR1 is MNHNY and CDR2 SVGAGI (reference sequence). The CDR3 region is CASSLDRGLMDEQYF. The CDR3 region has the DNA TGTGCCAGCAGTCTCGACAGGGGGCTTATGGACGAGCAGTACTTC.

This chain joins TRBV6-5 and TRBJ1-6, with 8 nucleotides matching TRBD1. J gave up 5 bases and V 6 bases, and 6 bases lay outside the gene matches. Germline values: CDR1 MNHEY, CDR2 SVGAGI. The CDR3 is 15 residues long. The CDR3 DNA follows: TGTGCCAGCAGGGCTGACAGGGGAAATAATTCACCCCTCCACTTT. Residues: CASRADRGNNSPLHF.

In its sample, this clone was seen once. The chain couples TRBV5-1 to TRBJ1-2; perhaps TRBD1 as D (6 bases). The V end lost 4 bases, the J end lost 8 bases, and 21 bases lay between the germline ends. The CDR3 has 15 amino acids. Germline lookup yields CDR1 SGHRS and CDR2 YFSETQ. The CDR3 loop reads CASSATQGSSGGYTF. The CDR3 DNA is TGCGCCAGCAGCGCGACGCAGGGGTCGTCGGGAGGCTACACCTTC.

The chain joins TRBV7-9 to TRBJ2-3; 11 bases align to TRBD2. The CDR3 totals 15 residues. In germline, CDR1 is SEHNR, CDR2 FQNEAQ (reference sequence). After removal of 6 bases from V and 2 bases from J, the junction contained 4 bases not matched to a gene. The CDR3 sequence: CASSHSGRATDTQYF. The CDR3 DNA reads as TGTGCCAGCAGTCATAGCGGGAGGGCCACAGATACGCAGTATTTT.

The chain joins TRBV5-1 to TRBJ2-2; D gene unclear. Looked up from germline, CDR1 is SGHRS and CDR2 is YFSETQ. V was pared by 0 bases and J by 0 bases, with 6 bases between. The CDR3 contains 15 residues. For the CDR3, the DNA is TGCGCCAGCAGCTTGGTGGCCTCGAACACCGGGGAGCTGTTTTTT. Translating it yields CASSLVASNTGELFF.

The V and J genes are TRBV2 and TRBJ1-4, with 9 bases identical to TRBD1. The CDR3 runs 14 residues. With V trimmed by 3 bases and J by 11 bases, 7 bases remained unmatched. The germline V gene encodes CDR1 SNHLY and CDR2 FYNNEI. This CDR3 reads CASSDPQGARKLFF. As DNA, the CDR3 is TGTGCCAGCAGTGACCCACAGGGGGCGCGGAAACTGTTTTTT.

CDR3 DNA: TGCGCCAGCAGCTCCGAAACAGGGGGTGAAGCTTTCTTT. It translates to CASSSETGGEAFF. The chain employs TRBV5-1 and TRBJ1-1; 8 bases are a match to TRBD1. From germline, CDR1 is SGHRS and CDR2 YFSETQ. Losses at the gene ends were 3 bases for V and 7 bases for J; bases not matched to a gene: 5. The CDR3 is made up of 13 amino acids.

The chain couples TRBV3-1 (or the pseudogene TRBV3-2) to TRBJ2-5, with a possible D match to TRBD1 (6 bases). CDR1 and CDR2 from the germline V gene are LGHDT and YNNKEL (reference sequence). V dropped 1 base and J dropped 5 bases, with 14 bases sitting between them. CDR3 size: 15 residues. Here the CDR3 reads CASSQGSQGRETQYF. The DNA for the CDR3 is TGTGCCAGCAGCCAAGGTTCACAGGGAAGGGAGACCCAGTACTTC.

CDR3 DNA: TGTGCCAGCAGCTCCCCGGGACAGAGACCCACCATATATTTT. This encodes CASSSPGQRPTIYF. V and J are TRBV7-6 and TRBJ1-3, with TRBD1 matching 7 bases. V dropped 4 bases and J dropped 9; count of bases not matched to a gene: 9. Germline V CDR1 and CDR2: SGHVS, FNYEAQ. There are 14 residues in the CDR3.

A note on this clone: The sample has other DNA sequences that encode this CDR3 too. This chain joins TRBV2 and TRBJ2-3; 9 positions agree with TRBD2. Germline CDR1 reads SNHLY; CDR2 reads FYNNEI. The CDR3 is made up of 16 amino acids. With V trimmed by 5 bases and J by 2 bases, 8 bases remained unmatched. The CDR3, as DNA: TGTGCCAGCAGTTTCCCGACTAGCGGTTTCACAGATACGCAGTATTTT. It translates to CASSFPTSGFTDTQYF.

This clone was recorded only once. The rearrangement uses TRBV27 and TRBJ2-7; a possible D gene is TRBD1 (6 bases). Germline V gene lookup returns CDR1 MNHEY and CDR2 SMNVEV (reference sequence). Trimming took off 5 bases at V and 2 bases at J, with 25 bases between the two ends. The CDR3 is made up of 18 amino acids. The chain's CDR3 is CASSAQPIGQKDPYEQYF. The CDR3 DNA sequence: TGTGCCAGCAGTGCCCAACCGATCGGACAGAAAGATCCCTACGAGCAGTACTTC.

This CDR3 is CASSRTRNQPQHF. The CDR3 coding sequence is TGTGCCAGCAGCCGGACACGTAATCAGCCCCAGCATTTT. This chain uses TRBV6-5 with TRBJ1-5, with D possibly matching TRBD1 (5 bases). There are 13 residues in the CDR3. Germline CDR1 reads MNHEY; CDR2 reads SVGAGI. Between the trimmed V and J ends, which lost 6 bases and 4 bases, there was a span of 10 bases.

This clone was seen once. V usage is TRBV5-6 and J usage is TRBJ2-3; tentative D call: TRBD2 (6 bases). This CDR3 spans 13 amino acids. From germline, CDR1 is SGHDT and CDR2 YYEEEE. V dropped 3 bases and J dropped 1 base, with 6 bases sitting between them. The CDR3 DNA follows: TGTGCCAGCAGCTGGGGGGGCACAGATACGCAGTATTTT. Protein: CASSWGGTDTQYF.

The gene calls are TRBV6-5 and TRBJ1-2, with 7 nucleotides matching TRBD1. V gave up 5 bases and J gave up 4 bases; unmatched junction bases: 4. Germline V gene data show CDR1 as MNHEY and CDR2 as SVGAGI. The CDR3 length is 13 residues. The CDR3 sequence is CASSPDRAYGYTF. The CDR3, as DNA: TGTGCCAGCAGTCCTGACAGGGCCTATGGCTACACCTTC.

This clone was seen just once. The chain uses TRBV5-1 and TRBJ2-1, with 10 bases lining up with TRBD2. This CDR3 comprises 17 residues. The junction had 7 bases not matched to a gene; V was cut back by 4 bases and J by 0 bases. Germline CDR1 is SGHRS and CDR2 is YFSETQ. The CDR3 here is CASSPGTSVSSYNEQFF. DNA of the CDR3: TGCGCCAGCAGCCCGGGGACTAGCGTTAGCTCCTACAATGAGCAGTTCTTC.